These 16 T cell receptor beta chains came from one sample sequenced in a study of T cell responses to AZD1222 COVID-19 vaccine. Clones were read by immunoSEQ multiplex PCR, and TCRdb kept only the in-frame ones, dropping some. Of 100,000 to 150,000 clones listed, around 90% are singletons. Sequenced here: peripheral blood, sampled on day 0 of AZD1222 vaccination. These receptors were collected from an adult in good health.

The chain couples TRBV5-4 to TRBJ2-2; D is possibly TRBD1 (6 bases). CDR3 length equals 16 residues. Germline-derived CDR1 and CDR2 are SGHNT and YYREEE (reference sequence). The germline V and J ends were trimmed by 0 bases and 0 bases, with 9 bases remaining between them. The CDR3 coding sequence is TGTGCCAGCAGCTTGGGAGGACAGTCGAACACCGGGGAGCTGTTTTTT. Protein sequence: CASSLGGQSNTGELFF.

The V call is TRBV2, the J call TRBJ2-3; 7 positions match TRBD2. Trimming took 4 bases from V and 0 from J; bases not matched to a gene: 7. CDR1 is SNHLY and CDR2 is FYNNEI in the germline V gene. The CDR3 is 16 residues long. CDR3 residues: CASSVRNGGSTDTQYF. DNA for the CDR3: TGTGCCAGCAGTGTTCGGAACGGGGGGAGCACAGATACGCAGTATTTT.

This clone was observed a few times. The chain couples TRBV6-6 to TRBJ1-1; 7 bases map to TRBD1. Germline V gives CDR1 MNHNY, CDR2 SVGAGI (reference sequence). Trimming removed 5 bases from V and 4 bases from J; junction bases left unmatched: 7. The CDR3 sequence is 14 residues long. In nucleotides, the CDR3 is TGTGCCAGCAGTACCAGACAGGGTGGCACTGAAGCTTTCTTT. Protein: CASSTRQGGTEAFF.

This sequence joins TRBV4-1 and TRBJ2-1, with 8 bases matching TRBD2. The CDR3 has 15 residues. The V gene end was trimmed by 1 base and the J gene end by 9 bases; junction bases not matched to a gene: 8. Germline V CDR1 and CDR2: MGHRA, YSYEKL. The CDR3 DNA sequence: TGCGCCAGCAGCCAAGTATCGGGACTAGACATTGAGCAGTTCTTC. Translation gives CASSQVSGLDIEQFF.

V is TRBV19 and J is TRBJ1-5, with D perhaps TRBD1 (6 bases). Germline CDR1 is LNHDA and CDR2 is SQIVND (reference sequence). The CDR3 runs 16 residues. Trimming left V 5 bases short and J 2 bases short, with 16 bases between. The CDR3 DNA follows: TGTGCCAGTAGTCCCTCGTCGGGGGGCCGCAATCAGCCCCAGCATTTT. Amino acids: CASSPSSGGRNQPQHF.

The chain combines TRBV3-1 (or the pseudogene TRBV3-2) with TRBJ2-7, with D unclear. Germline CDR1 is LGHDT and CDR2 is YNNKEL (reference sequence). The CDR3 totals 15 residues. V was shortened by 1 base and J by 6 bases, with 16 bases between the two germline ends. CDR3 DNA: TGTGCCAGCAGCCAAGGGGTGTACAGTGGAACCGAGCAGTACTTC. As protein: CASSQGVYSGTEQYF.

The V call is TRBV5-4, the J call TRBJ1-1; D possibly corresponds to TRBD1 (5 bases). The CDR3 has 13 residues. Germline values: CDR1 SGHNT, CDR2 YYREEE (reference sequence). With 2 bases removed from V and 4 bases from J, the gap between germline ends came to 9 bases. The CDR3 spells CASSFMGGTEAFF. The CDR3 DNA follows: TGTGCCAGCAGCTTTATGGGGGGCACTGAAGCTTTCTTT.

This clone was seen a single time. This chain links TRBV30 with TRBJ2-2; TRBD2 might be the D (6 bases). Germline-derived CDR1 and CDR2 are GTSNPN and SVGIG (reference sequence). This CDR3 is built from 15 residues. V gave up 3 bases and J gave up 7 bases, with 18 bases separating them. As DNA, the CDR3 is TGTGCCTGGAGCTCAGGACCGGGGGTGGGCGGGGAGCTGTTTTTT. It specifies CAWSSGPGVGGELFF.

This chain connects TRBV7-8 to TRBJ1-2; D is perhaps TRBD1 (5 bases). This CDR3 spans 14 amino acids. Trimming removed 1 base at V and 6 bases at J, with 12 bases between. The germline V gene encodes CDR1 SGHVS and CDR2 FQNEAQ. The CDR3 nucleotides are TGTGCCAGCAGCTTAGTGCAGGGCTGGGATGGCTACACCTTC. It encodes CASSLVQGWDGYTF.

The V call is TRBV20-1, the J call TRBJ2-5, with a weak D call TRBD1 (6 bases). This CDR3 region has 11 residues. Trimming took 6 bases from V and 5 from J, leaving 10 bases between them. Per the germline V gene, CDR1 is DFQATT and CDR2 is SNEGSKA (reference sequence). The CDR3, as DNA: TGCAGTGCCATGAGGGGGGAGACCCAGTACTTC. Translation: CSAMRGETQYF.

This clone was counted a few times. V is TRBV12-3 or TRBV12-4 and J is TRBJ2-5, with D hard to call. Trimming left V 3 bases short and J 5 bases short, with 4 bases between. The CDR3 has 11 residues. CDR3 amino acids: CASSFGETQYF. The CDR3 DNA reads as TGTGCCAGCAGTTTTGGGGAGACCCAGTACTTC.

This chain joins TRBV6-5 and TRBJ1-5; a weak D match, TRBD1 (5 bases). In germline, CDR1 is MNHEY, CDR2 SVGAGI. V was cut by 1 base and J by 4 bases, with 11 bases left in between. The CDR3 runs 15 residues. CDR3 sequence reads: CASSYYSGGNQPQHF. The DNA of the CDR3 is TGTGCCAGCAGTTACTATTCCGGGGGGAATCAGCCCCAGCATTTT.

This sequence joins TRBV6-5 and TRBJ1-5; no firm D call. With 5 bases removed from V and 0 bases from J, the gap between germline ends came to 11 bases. The CDR3 is 15 residues long. The germline CDR1 and CDR2 sequences are MNHEY and SVGAGI. CDR3 in amino acids: CASSLRGYSNQPQHF. The CDR3 DNA follows: TGTGCCAGCAGTCTCCGGGGTTATAGCAATCAGCCCCAGCATTTT.

The rearrangement joins TRBV6-2 or TRBV6-3 to TRBJ1-1; D is unresolved. This CDR3 has 13 amino acids. V was clipped by 5 bases and J by 2 bases, with 9 bases between them. CDR1 and CDR2 from the germline V gene are MNHEY and SVGEGT. This chain's CDR3 is CASSVRFNTEAFF. The CDR3 DNA is TGTGCCAGCAGTGTTCGATTTAACACTGAAGCTTTCTTT.

The chain combines TRBV2 with TRBJ1-1; D gene unclear. The V end was cut by 4 bases, the J end by 1 base, with 10 bases between. The CDR3 has 14 residues. CDR1 and CDR2 from the germline V gene are SNHLY and FYNNEI. The CDR3 sequence is CASSGRAGNTEAFF. Written as DNA, the CDR3 is TGTGCCAGCAGTGGGAGGGCGGGGAACACTGAAGCTTTCTTT.

The chain recombines TRBV24-1 with TRBJ2-5, with D possibly being TRBD1 or TRBD2 (7 bases each). Between the trimmed V and J ends, which lost 2 bases and 2 bases, there was a span of 11 bases. The CDR3 has 15 amino acids. Per germline, CDR1 KGHDR and CDR2 SFDVKD. CDR3 in DNA: TGTGCCACCAGTGATTCCAGGGGGGGGCAAGAGACCCAGTACTTC. Its protein is CATSDSRGGQETQYF.